This TCR beta chain was sequenced for a study of cytomegalovirus exposure and HLA in healthy donors. The study ran its PCR with 60 Vbeta and 13 Jbeta primers. Measured with immunoSEQ multiplex PCR; TCRdb has only the in-frame clones, and not every one. Counted here are approximately 88,000 clones, more than 60% occurring once; the ten biggest clones make up 7.3%. This clonotype was obtained from a man aged 50 or older in good health and CMV-seropositive. The sequencing sample was made of PBMCs.

The CDR3 DNA follows: TGTGCCAGCAGCGTATCACAGGGGGACTATGGCTACACCTTC. Its protein product is CASSVSQGDYGYTF. The rearrangement links TRBV9 to TRBJ1-2, with 8 bases that match TRBD1. This CDR3 spans 14 amino acids. J lost 3 bases, V lost 1 base, and 2 bases had no gene match. The germline gives CDR1 SGDLS, CDR2 YYNGEE.